The T cell receptor beta chain under discussion was sequenced for a study of T-cell memory formation after mild COVID-19. Study results and limitations: Memory cells collected pre-infection included some clones that later responded, suggesting cross-reactive memory joined.

TCRdb reprocessed the 5' RACE reads via MiXCR and lists one record per CDR3 protein. In the table there are under 250,000 distinct CDR3 sequences, roughly 27% of which are singletons. This clonotype was picked up a small number of times. Antigen: not known. The CDR3 spans 15 residues. Losses at the gene ends were 5 bases for V and 12 bases for J; bases not matched to a gene: 5. Germline V gene data show CDR1 as MNHEY and CDR2 as SVGEGT. This TCR came from an adult woman who had mild COVID-19 (a few samples of this study predate the infection). Cell type and time point are not known. The source material was PBMCs or a T cell subset sorted from them (not recorded which). The chain links TRBV6-2 or TRBV6-3 to TRBJ2-6, with TRBD2 matching over 15 bases. The CDR3 loop is CASSRGLAGGAVLTF. DNA of the CDR3: TGTGCCAGCAGTCGGGGACTAGCGGGGGGAGCCGTCCTGACTTTC.